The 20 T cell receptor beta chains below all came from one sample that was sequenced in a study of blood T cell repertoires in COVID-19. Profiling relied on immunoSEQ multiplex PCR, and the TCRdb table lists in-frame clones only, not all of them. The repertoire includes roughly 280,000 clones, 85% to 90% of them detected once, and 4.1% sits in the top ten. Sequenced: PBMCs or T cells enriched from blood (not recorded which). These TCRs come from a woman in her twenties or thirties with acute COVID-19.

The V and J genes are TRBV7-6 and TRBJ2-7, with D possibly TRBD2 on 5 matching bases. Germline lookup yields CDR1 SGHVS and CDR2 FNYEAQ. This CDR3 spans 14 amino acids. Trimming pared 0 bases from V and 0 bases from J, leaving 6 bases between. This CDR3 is CASSLAGSSYEQYF. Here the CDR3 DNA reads TGTGCCAGCAGCTTAGCTGGGAGCTCCTACGAGCAGTACTTC.

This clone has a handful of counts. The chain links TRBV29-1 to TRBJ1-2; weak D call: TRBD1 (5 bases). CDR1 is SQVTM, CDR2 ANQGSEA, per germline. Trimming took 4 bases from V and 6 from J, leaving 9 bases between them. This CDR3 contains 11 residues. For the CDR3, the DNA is TGCAGCGTTGTAGGGGCCGATGGCTACACCTTC. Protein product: CSVVGADGYTF.

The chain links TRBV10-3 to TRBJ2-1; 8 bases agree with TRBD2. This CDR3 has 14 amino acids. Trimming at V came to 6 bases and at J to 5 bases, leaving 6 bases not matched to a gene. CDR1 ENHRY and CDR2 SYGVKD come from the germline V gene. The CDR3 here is CAIRGGGNNNEQFF. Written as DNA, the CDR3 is TGTGCCATCAGGGGCGGGGGGAATAACAATGAGCAGTTCTTC.

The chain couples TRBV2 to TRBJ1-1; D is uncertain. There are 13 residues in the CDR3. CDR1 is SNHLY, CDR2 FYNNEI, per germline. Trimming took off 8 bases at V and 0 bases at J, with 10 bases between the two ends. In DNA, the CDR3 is TGTGCCAGCCTGGCCCAGATGAACACTGAAGCTTTCTTT. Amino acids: CASLAQMNTEAFF.

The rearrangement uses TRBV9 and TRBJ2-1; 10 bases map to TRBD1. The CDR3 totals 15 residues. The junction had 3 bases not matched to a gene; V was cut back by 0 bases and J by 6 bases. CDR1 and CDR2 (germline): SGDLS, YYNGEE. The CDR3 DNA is TGTGCCAGCAGCGTAGGACAGGGGGCGCTCAATGAGCAGTTCTTC. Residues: CASSVGQGALNEQFF. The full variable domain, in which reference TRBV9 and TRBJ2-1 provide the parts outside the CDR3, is DSGVTQTPKHLITATGQRVTLRCSPRSGDLSVYWYQQSLDQGLQFLIQYYNGEERAKGNILERFSAQQFPDLHSELNLSSLELGDSALYFCASSVGQGALNEQFFGPGTRLTVL.

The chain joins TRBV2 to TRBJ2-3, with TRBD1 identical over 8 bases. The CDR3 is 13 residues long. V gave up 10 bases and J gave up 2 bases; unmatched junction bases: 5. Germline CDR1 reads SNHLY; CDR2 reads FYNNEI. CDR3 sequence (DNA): TGTGCCACCACAGGGGGGTCCACAGATACGCAGTATTTT. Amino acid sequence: CATTGGSTDTQYF.

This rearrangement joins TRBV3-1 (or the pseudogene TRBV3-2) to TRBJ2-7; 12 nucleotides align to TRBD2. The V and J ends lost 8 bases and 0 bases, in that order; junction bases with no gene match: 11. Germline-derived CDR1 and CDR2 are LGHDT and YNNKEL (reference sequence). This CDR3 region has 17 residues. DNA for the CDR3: TGTGCCAGCTCACCGGGACTAGCGGGTTCTAGCTCCTACGAGCAGTACTTC. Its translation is CASSPGLAGSSSYEQYF.

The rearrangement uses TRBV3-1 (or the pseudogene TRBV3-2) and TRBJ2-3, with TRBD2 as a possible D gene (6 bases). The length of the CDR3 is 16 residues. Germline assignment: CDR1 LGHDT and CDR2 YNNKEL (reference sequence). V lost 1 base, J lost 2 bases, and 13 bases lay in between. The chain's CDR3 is CASSQVSGVATDTQYF. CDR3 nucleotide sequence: TGTGCCAGCAGCCAAGTTAGCGGAGTTGCCACAGATACGCAGTATTTT.

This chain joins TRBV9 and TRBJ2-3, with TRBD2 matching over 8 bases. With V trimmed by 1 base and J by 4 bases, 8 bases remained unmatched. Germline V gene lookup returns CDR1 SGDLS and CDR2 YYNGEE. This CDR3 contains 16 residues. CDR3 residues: CASSVPERETSDTQYF. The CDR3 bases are TGTGCCAGCAGCGTACCCGAGCGGGAGACCTCAGATACGCAGTATTTT.

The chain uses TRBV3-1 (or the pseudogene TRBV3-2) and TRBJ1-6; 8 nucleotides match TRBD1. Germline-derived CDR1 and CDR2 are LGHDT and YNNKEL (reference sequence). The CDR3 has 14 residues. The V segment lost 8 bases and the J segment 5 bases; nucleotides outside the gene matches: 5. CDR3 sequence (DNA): TGTGCCAGCGCCCAGGGGGCTAATAATTCACCCCTCCACTTT. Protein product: CASAQGANNSPLHF.

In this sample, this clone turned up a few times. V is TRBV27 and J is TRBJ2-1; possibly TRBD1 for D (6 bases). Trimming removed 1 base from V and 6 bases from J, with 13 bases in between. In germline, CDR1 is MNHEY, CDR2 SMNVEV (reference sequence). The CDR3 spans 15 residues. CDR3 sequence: CASSLFNREINEQFF. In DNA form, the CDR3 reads TGTGCCAGCAGTTTATTTAACAGGGAGATCAATGAGCAGTTCTTC.

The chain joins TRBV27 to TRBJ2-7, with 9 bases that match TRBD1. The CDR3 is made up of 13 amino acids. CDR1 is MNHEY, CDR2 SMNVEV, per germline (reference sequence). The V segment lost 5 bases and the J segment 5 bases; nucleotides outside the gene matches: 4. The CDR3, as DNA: TGTGCCAGCAGTGCCGGGACAGGGAACGAGCAGTACTTC. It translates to CASSAGTGNEQYF.

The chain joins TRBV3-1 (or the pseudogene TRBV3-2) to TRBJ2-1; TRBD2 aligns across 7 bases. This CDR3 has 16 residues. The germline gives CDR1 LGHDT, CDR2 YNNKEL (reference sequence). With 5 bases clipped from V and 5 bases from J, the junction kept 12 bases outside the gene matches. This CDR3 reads CASSSVQRDLNNEQFF. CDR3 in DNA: TGTGCCAGCAGCTCCGTGCAGCGGGACTTAAACAATGAGCAGTTCTTC.

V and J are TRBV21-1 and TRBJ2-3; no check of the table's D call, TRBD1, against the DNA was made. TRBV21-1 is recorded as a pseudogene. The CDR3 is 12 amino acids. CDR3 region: CARYRGADTQYF. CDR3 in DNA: TGTGCCAGATACAGGGGCGCAGATACGCAGTATTTT.

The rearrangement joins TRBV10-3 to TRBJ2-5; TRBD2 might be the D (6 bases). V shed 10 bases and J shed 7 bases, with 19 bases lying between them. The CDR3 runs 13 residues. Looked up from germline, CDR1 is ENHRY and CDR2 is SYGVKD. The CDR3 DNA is TGTGCCACCCGAAGACCGGTCGGGGGGACCCAGTACTTC. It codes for CATRRPVGGTQYF.

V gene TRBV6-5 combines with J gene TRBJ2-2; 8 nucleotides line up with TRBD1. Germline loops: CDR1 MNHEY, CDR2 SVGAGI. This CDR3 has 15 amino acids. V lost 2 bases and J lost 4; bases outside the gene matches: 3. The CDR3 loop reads CASSYAQGGTGELFF. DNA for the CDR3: TGTGCCAGCAGTTACGCACAGGGGGGCACCGGGGAGCTGTTTTTT.

The CDR3 DNA reads TGTGCCAGCAGCCATGGCCCAGGGGAGAGTGGCAATCAGCCCCAGCATTTT. Its translation is CASSHGPGESGNQPQHF. This sequence joins TRBV3-1 (or the pseudogene TRBV3-2) and TRBJ1-5; weak D call: TRBD1 (6 bases). The CDR3 covers 17 residues. Germline CDR1 and CDR2: LGHDT and YNNKEL (reference sequence). The V end was cut by 3 bases, the J end by 2 bases, with 17 bases between.

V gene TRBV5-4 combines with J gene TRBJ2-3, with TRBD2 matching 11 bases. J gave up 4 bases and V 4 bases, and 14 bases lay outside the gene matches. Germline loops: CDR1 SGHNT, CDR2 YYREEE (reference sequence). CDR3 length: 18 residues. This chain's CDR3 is CASSGGIAGGILADTQYF. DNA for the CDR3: TGTGCCAGCAGCGGCGGTATAGCGGGAGGGATTCTGGCAGATACGCAGTATTTT.

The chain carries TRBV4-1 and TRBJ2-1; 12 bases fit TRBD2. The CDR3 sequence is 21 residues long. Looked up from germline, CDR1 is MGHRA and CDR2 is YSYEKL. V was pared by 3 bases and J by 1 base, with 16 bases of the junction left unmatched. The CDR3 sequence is CASSHPRGASGRVLSYNEQFF. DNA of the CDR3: TGCGCCAGCAGCCACCCCCGAGGTGCTAGCGGGAGGGTACTTTCCTACAATGAGCAGTTCTTC.

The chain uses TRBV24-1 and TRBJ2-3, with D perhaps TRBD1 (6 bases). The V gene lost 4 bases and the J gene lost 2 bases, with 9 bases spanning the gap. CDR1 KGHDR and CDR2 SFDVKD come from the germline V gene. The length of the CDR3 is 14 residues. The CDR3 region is CATSENRVTDTQYF. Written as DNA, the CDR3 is TGTGCCACCAGTGAAAACAGGGTCACAGATACGCAGTATTTT.